The 17 T cell receptor beta chains presented below share a single source sample, sequenced in a study of neurological immune-mediated disorders (dated 2019 in TCRdb). Libraries were prepared through 5' RACE. Sequencing was carried out with an Illumina HiSeq 2500. TCRdb reprocessed the public reads (quality trimming at Q25 with fastp, clone calling with MiXCR) and kept in-frame beta chains. Rows merge per CDR3 protein into single entries with the most common DNA and genes. The sample table holds more than 20,000 distinct CDR3 sequences, of which 15% were seen once. The top ten clones comprise 15% of the sample. Sequences were obtained from PBMCs. The receptors here all came from a female donor with HTLV-1-associated myelopathy (HAM/TSP).

Many counts were recorded for this clonotype. The genes are TRBV20-1 and TRBJ1-1; tentatively, D is TRBD1 (5 bases). The CDR3 has 13 residues. The germline V and J ends were trimmed by 0 bases and 4 bases, with 9 bases remaining between them. Germline CDR1 and CDR2: DFQATT and SNEGSKA (reference sequence). CDR3 amino acids: CSARDGGTTEAFF. The CDR3 DNA sequence: TGCAGTGCTAGAGATGGAGGGACCACTGAAGCTTTCTTT.

This clonotype was observed at least ten times. The chain links TRBV20-1 to TRBJ2-7; 7 bases are shared with TRBD2. V dropped 3 bases and J dropped 6; count of bases not matched to a gene: 14. This CDR3 has 15 amino acids. Germline lookup yields CDR1 DFQATT and CDR2 SNEGSKA (reference sequence). The CDR3 loop reads CSASFSASGPSEQYF. CDR3 DNA: TGCAGTGCTAGCTTTTCGGCTAGCGGTCCCTCCGAGCAGTACTTC.

The chain has TRBV5-8 and TRBJ2-7; D ambiguous. The germline gives CDR1 SGHTS, CDR2 YDEGEE. The CDR3 is made up of 13 amino acids. V lost 4 bases, J lost 4 bases, and 12 bases lay in between. In nucleotides, the CDR3 is TGTGCCAGCAGCAGGGAAGATCGATACGAGCAGTACTTC. It yields the protein CASSREDRYEQYF. Combining the CDR3 with reference TRBV5-8 and TRBJ2-7 gives the whole variable domain EAGVTQSPTHLIKTRGQQATLRCSPISGHTSVYWYQQALGLGLQFLLWYDEGEERNRGNFPPRFSGRQFPNYSSELNVNALELEDSALYLCASSREDRYEQYFGPGTRLTVT.

This clonotype has at least ten counts. The chain recombines TRBV20-1 with TRBJ2-2; D unclear. Trimming took off 4 bases at V and 0 bases at J, with 12 bases between the two ends. The CDR3 runs 15 residues. Looked up from germline, CDR1 is DFQATT and CDR2 is SNEGSKA (reference sequence). CDR3 in amino acids: CSANRGGANTGELFF. The CDR3, as DNA: TGCAGTGCTAACCGTGGCGGCGCGAACACCGGGGAGCTGTTTTTT.

In its sample, this clonotype was seen many times. The chain uses TRBV20-1 and TRBJ1-3; a weak D match, TRBD1 (5 bases). From germline, CDR1 is DFQATT and CDR2 SNEGSKA (reference sequence). This CDR3 has 14 residues. Trimming cost V 1 base and J 2 bases, with 9 bases left between them. CDR3 coding DNA: TGCAGTGCTAGAGTAGGGGATGCTGGAAACACCATATATTTT. Translated: CSARVGDAGNTIYF.

This clonotype was counted many times. The rearrangement links TRBV20-1 to TRBJ2-5, with 10 bases identical to TRBD1. The CDR3 sequence is 13 residues long. V dropped 6 bases and J dropped 4; count of bases not matched to a gene: 5. Germline V lookup: CDR1 DFQATT, CDR2 SNEGSKA (reference sequence). The CDR3 DNA follows: TGCAGTGCAAAGACAGGGGGCCGAGAGACCCAGTACTTC. This gives the protein CSAKTGGRETQYF.

The CDR3 spells CASSFTSGGTDTQYF. The CDR3 region has the DNA TGTGCCAGCAGCTTTACTAGCGGGGGTACAGATACGCAGTATTTT. The chain employs TRBV7-2 and TRBJ2-3; TRBD2 matches at 11 bases. The CDR3 consists of 15 residues. Trimming removed 3 bases from V and 3 bases from J; junction bases left unmatched: 2. CDR1 is SGHTA, CDR2 FQGNSA, per germline.

The J gene is TRBJ2-7, the V gene TRBV7-2, with D unresolved. In germline, CDR1 is SGHTA, CDR2 FQGNSA. The V end was cut by 5 bases, the J end by 3 bases, with 11 bases between. The CDR3 length is 13 residues. Here the CDR3 reads CASSPPFVYEQYF. DNA of the CDR3: TGTGCCAGCAGCCCACCTTTCGTCTACGAGCAGTACTTC.

This clonotype was seen at least ten times. This chain uses TRBV20-1 with TRBJ2-7; 11 bases line up with TRBD2. The V gene end was trimmed by 1 base and the J gene end by 2 bases; junction bases not matched to a gene: 7. In germline, CDR1 is DFQATT, CDR2 SNEGSKA (reference sequence). CDR3 length: 16 residues. CDR3 amino acids: CSARVLAGGLTYEQYF. Written as DNA, the CDR3 is TGCAGTGCTAGAGTCCTAGCGGGGGGCCTAACCTACGAGCAGTACTTC.

This clonotype was seen many times. CDR3 loop: CSALRVNNQPQHF. The DNA for the CDR3 is TGCAGTGCTCTCAGGGTAAACAATCAGCCCCAGCATTTT. V is TRBV20-1 and J is TRBJ1-5; D perhaps matches TRBD1 (5 bases). The length of the CDR3 is 13 residues. Germline-derived CDR1 and CDR2 are DFQATT and SNEGSKA (reference sequence). V was pared by 5 bases and J by 3 bases, with 11 bases between.

In this sample, this clonotype turned up many times. The genes are TRBV20-1 and TRBJ1-2; D not certain. Trimming left V 1 base short and J 8 bases short, with 11 bases between. The CDR3 sequence is 12 residues long. CDR1 is DFQATT and CDR2 is SNEGSKA in the germline V gene (reference sequence). The CDR3: CSARARAGGYTF. DNA for the CDR3: TGCAGTGCTAGAGCCCGGGCGGGAGGCTACACCTTC.

This clonotype ranks as large. This chain links TRBV2 with TRBJ1-1; 7 bases map to TRBD1. CDR1 and CDR2 (germline): SNHLY, FYNNEI. The junction had 7 bases not matched to a gene; V was cut back by 6 bases and J by 3 bases. The CDR3 totals 14 residues. This CDR3 is CASRNRGGYTEAFF. The CDR3, as DNA: TGTGCCAGCAGGAACAGGGGTGGGTACACTGAAGCTTTCTTT. The full variable domain, in which reference TRBV2 and TRBJ1-1 provide the parts outside the CDR3, is EPEVTQTPSHQVTQMGQEVILRCVPISNHLYFYWYRQILGQKVEFLVSFYNNEISEKSEIFDDQFSVERPDGSNFTLKIRSTKLEDSAMYFCASRNRGGYTEAFFGQGTRLTVV.

This clonotype was counted at least ten times. V usage is TRBV5-5 and J usage is TRBJ1-4, with 9 bases aligning to TRBD1. Unmatched junction bases numbered 8, after V lost 3 bases and J lost 8 bases. Germline assignment: CDR1 SGHKS and CDR2 YYEKEE (reference sequence). CDR3 length equals 15 residues. The CDR3 sequence: CASSSPGQGLEKLFF. The CDR3 DNA follows: TGTGCCAGCAGCTCTCCGGGACAGGGATTAGAAAAACTGTTTTTT.

This clonotype was recorded many times. The chain couples TRBV20-1 to TRBJ2-7, with D maybe TRBD2 (7 bases). Germline CDR1 reads DFQATT; CDR2 reads SNEGSKA (reference sequence). The V and J ends lost 5 bases and 5 bases respectively, with 16 bases between them. There are 13 residues in the CDR3. The CDR3 loop reads CSAWGGLNDEQYF. The CDR3, as DNA: TGCAGTGCTTGGGGGGGCCTAAACGACGAGCAGTACTTC.

Many counts were recorded for this clonotype. The rearrangement joins TRBV4-1 to TRBJ2-3; tentatively, D is TRBD1 (5 bases). Trimming cost V 1 base and J 3 bases, with 11 bases left between them. The length of the CDR3 is 15 residues. CDR1 is MGHRA, CDR2 YSYEKL, per germline. The CDR3 region is CASSQVVGATDTQYF. CDR3 in DNA: TGCGCCAGCAGCCAAGTGGTAGGGGCAACAGATACGCAGTATTTT.

This clonotype was counted many times. The V and J genes are TRBV20-1 and TRBJ2-3; 11 bases line up with TRBD2. There are 16 residues in the CDR3. The germline V gene encodes CDR1 DFQATT and CDR2 SNEGSKA (reference sequence). Trimming removed 3 bases from V and 6 bases from J; junction bases left unmatched: 11. The CDR3 here is CSASWGLAVEGDTQYF. The CDR3 DNA reads TGCAGTGCTAGTTGGGGACTAGCGGTTGAAGGGGATACGCAGTATTTT.

This clonotype was counted many times. V gene TRBV20-1 combines with J gene TRBJ2-7, with a possible D match to TRBD1 (6 bases). The germline V and J ends were trimmed by 4 bases and 2 bases, with 15 bases remaining between them. This CDR3 is built from 14 residues. Germline lookup yields CDR1 DFQATT and CDR2 SNEGSKA (reference sequence). The CDR3 sequence is CSATDSAYTYEQYF. As DNA, the CDR3 is TGCAGTGCTACGGACAGCGCCTACACCTACGAGCAGTACTTC.